A selection of T cell receptor beta chains follows, all from one sample in a study of blood T cells in healthy people across ages. TCRdb recomputed calls from the 5' RACE reads with MiXCR, one row per CDR3 protein. The table lists about 1 million distinct CDR3 sequences, less than 25% of them singletons, with 0.75% in the top ten. This sample also appeared in a second study, on T cells of mothers and their children.

Sequencing was done on a sample of blood. The receptors were gathered from a girl aged 2-10 years in good health. CDR3s include the opening cysteine and the closing phenylalanine or tryptophan. D genes are given only for firm matches. Rows may omit the clone size; those that give it use once, few, many or a size class.

CDR3aa: CSVDVKSYNEQFF; CDR3nt: TGCAGCGTTGACGTGAAGTCCTACAATGAGCAGTTCTTC; j_gene: TRBJ2-1; d_gene: -; abundance: -; v_gene: TRBV29-1
CDR3aa: CACSQDEKLFF; CDR3nt: TGCGCCTGCAGCCAAGACGAAAAACTGTTTTTT; j_gene: TRBJ1-4; d_gene: -; abundance: -; v_gene: TRBV4-1
CDR3aa: CSARQQGAAGNTIYF; CDR3nt: TGCAGTGCTAGACAACAGGGGGCGGCTGGAAACACCATATATTTT; j_gene: TRBJ1-3; d_gene: TRBD1; abundance: -; v_gene: TRBV20-1
CDR3aa: CATSREVATNEKLFF; CDR3nt: TGTGCCACCAGCAGAGAGGTTGCAACTAATGAAAAACTGTTTTTT; j_gene: TRBJ1-4; d_gene: -; abundance: few; v_gene: TRBV15
CDR3aa: CSARTSGRTSPENEQFF; CDR3nt: TGCAGTGCTAGGACTAGCGGGAGGACTTCCCCGGAGAATGAGCAGTTCTTC; j_gene: TRBJ2-1; d_gene: TRBD2; abundance: -; v_gene: TRBV20-1
CDR3aa: CASSGGTDYNEQFF; CDR3nt: TGTGCCAGCAGCGGCGGGACAGACTACAATGAGCAGTTCTTC; j_gene: TRBJ2-1; d_gene: -; abundance: -; v_gene: TRBV11-3
CDR3aa: CASSLTGGADEKLFF; CDR3nt: TGTGCCAGCAGTTTAACAGGGGGCGCAGATGAAAAACTGTTTTTT; j_gene: TRBJ1-4; d_gene: TRBD1; abundance: -; v_gene: TRBV27
CDR3aa: CASSPFFRTSNEQFF; CDR3nt: TGTGCCAGCAGCCCTTTCTTCCGGACTTCTAATGAGCAGTTCTTC; j_gene: TRBJ2-1; d_gene: -; abundance: few; v_gene: TRBV3-1
CDR3aa: CASSFRGSGANVLTF; CDR3nt: TGTGCCAGCAGCTTCAGGGGGTCCGGGGCCAACGTCCTGACTTTC; j_gene: TRBJ2-6; d_gene: TRBD1; abundance: few; v_gene: TRBV11-2
CDR3aa: CASRPETSTDTQYF; CDR3nt: TGTGCCAGTAGACCAGAAACTAGCACAGATACGCAGTATTTT; j_gene: TRBJ2-3; d_gene: -; abundance: few; v_gene: TRBV19
CDR3aa: CASRAFGQAITYEQYF; CDR3nt: TGTGCCAGCAGGGCTTTCGGACAGGCTATCACCTACGAGCAGTACTTC; j_gene: TRBJ2-7; d_gene: TRBD1; abundance: -; v_gene: TRBV28
CDR3aa: CASSFQGLSGEQYF; CDR3nt: TGTGCCAGCAGCTTTCAGGGTCTGTCGGGCGAGCAGTACTTC; j_gene: TRBJ2-7; d_gene: -; abundance: -; v_gene: TRBV7-9
CDR3aa: CSARTSGNYEQYF; CDR3nt: TGCAGTGCTCGGACTAGCGGGAATTACGAGCAGTACTTC; j_gene: TRBJ2-7; d_gene: TRBD2; abundance: -; v_gene: TRBV20-1
CDR3aa: CASSPQHLETQYF; CDR3nt: TGTGCCAGCAGCCCCCAACATCTAGAGACCCAGTACTTC; j_gene: TRBJ2-5; d_gene: -; abundance: -; v_gene: TRBV7-6
CDR3aa: CASSQVGQLNTDTQYF; CDR3nt: TGTGCCAGCAGCCAAGTGGGACAGCTCAACACAGATACGCAGTATTTT; j_gene: TRBJ2-3; d_gene: TRBD1; abundance: few; v_gene: TRBV4-2
CDR3aa: CASSLRGGNEKLFF; CDR3nt: TGTGCCAGCAGCTTACGGGGTGGTAATGAAAAACTGTTTTTT; j_gene: TRBJ1-4; d_gene: -; abundance: few; v_gene: TRBV11-2
CDR3aa: CSVYSIFGSETQYF; CDR3nt: TGCAGCGTTTATTCCATCTTTGGGTCAGAGACCCAGTACTTC; j_gene: TRBJ2-5; d_gene: -; abundance: few; v_gene: TRBV29-1
CDR3aa: CAISEIFGETQYF; CDR3nt: TGTGCCATCAGTGAAATATTTGGAGAGACCCAGTACTTC; j_gene: TRBJ2-5; d_gene: -; abundance: many; v_gene: TRBV10-3
CDR3aa: CASKLIAGEVAKNIQYF; CDR3nt: TGTGCCAGCAAGCTGATAGCGGGAGAGGTGGCCAAAAACATTCAGTACTTC; j_gene: TRBJ2-4; d_gene: TRBD2; abundance: -; v_gene: TRBV6-6
CDR3aa: CASSFLRENTEAFF; CDR3nt: TGTGCCAGCAGTTTTTTACGGGAGAACACTGAAGCTTTCTTT; j_gene: TRBJ1-1; d_gene: -; abundance: -; v_gene: TRBV12-3/TRBV12-4
CDR3aa: CASSRLVSHDTQYF; CDR3nt: TGTGCCAGCAGCAGACTAGTATCTCACGATACGCAGTATTTT; j_gene: TRBJ2-3; d_gene: -; abundance: -; v_gene: TRBV12-3/TRBV12-4
CDR3aa: CASRLQRDGHQETQYF; CDR3nt: TGTGCCAGCAGGTTGCAGCGGGACGGACACCAAGAGACCCAGTACTTC; j_gene: TRBJ2-5; d_gene: TRBD2; abundance: few; v_gene: TRBV6-1
CDR3aa: CASRRDRLNTEAFF; CDR3nt: TGTGCCAGCCGCCGGGACAGGCTGAACACTGAAGCTTTCTTT; j_gene: TRBJ1-1; d_gene: TRBD1; abundance: -; v_gene: TRBV12-3/TRBV12-4
CDR3aa: CATSNLLAGGQREQFF; CDR3nt: TGTGCCACCTCTAATCTCTTGGCGGGAGGGCAGAGGGAGCAGTTCTTC; j_gene: TRBJ2-1; d_gene: TRBD2; abundance: few; v_gene: TRBV24-1
CDR3aa: CSARGRLAGYTYEQYF; CDR3nt: TGCAGTGCTAGAGGAAGACTAGCGGGGTATACCTACGAGCAGTACTTC; j_gene: TRBJ2-7; d_gene: TRBD2; abundance: few; v_gene: TRBV20-1
CDR3aa: CASSQGVVTSYEQYF; CDR3nt: TGTGCCAGCAGCCAAGGAGTTGTAACCTCCTACGAGCAGTACTTC; j_gene: TRBJ2-7; d_gene: -; abundance: -; v_gene: TRBV3-1
CDR3aa: CASANRGPQTVEQFF; CDR3nt: TGTGCCAGCGCCAACCGGGGACCCCAGACCGTTGAGCAGTTCTTC; j_gene: TRBJ2-1; d_gene: -; abundance: -; v_gene: TRBV7-9
CDR3aa: CASKPLSGGLETQYF; CDR3nt: TGTGCCAGCAAACCGCTAAGCGGGGGTTTAGAGACCCAGTACTTC; j_gene: TRBJ2-5; d_gene: TRBD2; abundance: -; v_gene: TRBV12-3/TRBV12-4
CDR3aa: CASSQEEGPLNYGYTF; CDR3nt: TGCGCCAGCAGCCAAGAGGAGGGTCCCTTAAACTATGGCTACACCTTC; j_gene: TRBJ1-2; d_gene: -; abundance: -; v_gene: TRBV4-1